This section outlines one TCR beta chain sequence together with its context. Its antigen is as yet unknown. PBMCs were isolated at a quantity of at least 6.5 million per sample. This sample is part of a study of blood T cells in healthy people across ages. Study results and caveats: The percentage of naive T cells correlated strongly with TCR beta diversity. Across the age range, TCR beta diversity per million T cells fell in a roughly linear way.

The CDR3 extends over 17 amino acids. Looked up from germline, CDR1 is SGHRS and CDR2 is YFSETQ. V shed 2 bases, J shed 3 bases, and the junction held 12 bases outside the gene matches. A sample-barcoded 5' primer and a J-beta primer mix were used in a second PCR of about 6 to 11 cycles. The yield of each sample was at least 2.5 million CDR3-containing paired-end reads. TCRdb re-analysed the 5' RACE reads in MiXCR, keeping a single row per CDR3 protein. The sample records 1.5 million to 2 million distinct CDR3 sequences, 25% to 30% being singletons. This rearrangement joins TRBV5-1 to TRBJ2-5; TRBD2 matches at 8 bases. Sample: blood. This sequence was found in a woman in her thirties in good health. The CDR3 sequence is CASSFSVTSDLEETQYF. The CDR3 nucleotides read TGCGCCAGCAGCTTTTCCGTGACTAGCGACCTTGAAGAGACCCAGTACTTC.